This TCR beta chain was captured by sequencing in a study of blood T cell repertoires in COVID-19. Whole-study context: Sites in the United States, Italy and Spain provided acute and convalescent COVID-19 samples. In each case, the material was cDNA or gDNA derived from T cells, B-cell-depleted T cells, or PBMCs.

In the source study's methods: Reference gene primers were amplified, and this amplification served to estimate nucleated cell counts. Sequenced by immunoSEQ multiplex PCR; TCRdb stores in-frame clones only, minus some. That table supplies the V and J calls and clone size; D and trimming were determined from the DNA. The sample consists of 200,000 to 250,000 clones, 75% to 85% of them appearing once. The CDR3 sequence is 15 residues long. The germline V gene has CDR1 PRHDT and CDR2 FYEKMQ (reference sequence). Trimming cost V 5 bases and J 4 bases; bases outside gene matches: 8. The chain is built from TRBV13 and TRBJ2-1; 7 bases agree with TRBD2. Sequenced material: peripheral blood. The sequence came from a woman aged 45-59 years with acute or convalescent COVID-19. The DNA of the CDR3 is TGTGCCAGCAGCCCAGGGTCTAGCGGATACAATGAGCAGTTCTTC. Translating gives CASSPGSSGYNEQFF.